The T cell receptor (beta chain) under discussion was sequenced for a study of CD8 T cells in ankylosing spondylitis (TCRdb year 2017). The study in broad terms: The study profiled T cell receptor beta repertoires in healthy donors and ankylosing spondylitis patients to find disease-linked TCR variants. In total, the full study cohort was made up of about 99 healthy donors and 25 ankylosing spondylitis patients. Peripheral blood was sampled, and synovial fluid was also collected from ankylosing spondylitis patients. What the research found in general, with its limitations: Significant enrichment of the disease-linked clones was reported in matched synovial fluid samples from ankylosing spondylitis patients. A TCR beta motif of 7 or 8 highly homologous amino acid variants appeared characteristic of blood from ankylosing spondylitis patients. Some motif variants were previously reported in synovial fluid and blood of reactive arthritis patients, suggesting common disease-initiation mechanisms. In peripheral blood, the disease-linked clones were found at relatively low frequencies and had a CD8+ phenotype.

Via the germline V gene (reference sequence), CDR1 is DFQATT and CDR2 SNEGSKA. From the cysteine up to the phenylalanine, the CDR3 has a length of 14 residues. Just the 42-base CDR3 DNA is kept, in frame starting at base 1. The trim is 6 bases for V and 0 bases for J, with a gap of 12 bases between the germline ends. This clonotype was observed at least ten times. This clone's antigen is unknown. The record has no base qualities; no much larger clone is one base away. The listed sequencing device is Illumina HiSeq 2500. Quantitative 5'-RACE with molecular barcodes was the method used to prepare the TCR beta libraries. As for the authors' bioinformatics: A new computational method based on a probabilistic model of VDJ rearrangement was used to identify disease-linked TCR variants. TCRdb reanalyzed the raw reads on its own, using fastp at Q25 for trimming and MiXCR for clone calling, and kept in-frame beta chains. Entries are consolidated by CDR3 protein sequence, retaining the most common genes and DNA. TCRdb, rather than the study authors, made the V and J calls. The sample data list about 140,000 distinct CDR3 sequences, and around 7.9% of these were observed just once. In total, the top ten clones hold over 10% of the sample.

This receptor was obtained from a female donor with ankylosing spondylitis or in good health (not recorded which). The specimen was blood, either unsorted or a sorted T cell fraction (not recorded which). The rearranged chain carries TRBV20-1 and TRBJ1-3; 5 matching bases give a weak D call of TRBD1. The CDR3 region has the sequence CSASDIDSGNTIYF. The DNA reads as follows: TGCAGTGCCTCGGACATAGACTCTGGAAACACCATATATTTT.